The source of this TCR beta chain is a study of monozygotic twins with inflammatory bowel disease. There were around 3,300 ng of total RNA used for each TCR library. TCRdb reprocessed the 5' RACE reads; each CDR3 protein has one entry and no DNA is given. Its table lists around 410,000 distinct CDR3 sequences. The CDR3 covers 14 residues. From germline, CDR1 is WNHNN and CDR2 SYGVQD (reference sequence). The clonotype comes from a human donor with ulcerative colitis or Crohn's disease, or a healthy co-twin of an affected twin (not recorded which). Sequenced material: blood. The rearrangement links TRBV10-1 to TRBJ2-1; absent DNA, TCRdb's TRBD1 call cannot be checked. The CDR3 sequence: CASSWTAAYNEQFF.